Only one count was recorded for the clone carrying this TCR beta chain. The antigen remains undetermined. Stated treatment: roughly 10-day PBMC culture with coronavirus spike peptide pools or control peptides (ViraFEST assay). These data originate in a study of vaccination and CD4 T cells after COVID-19. Study conclusions and caveats: Median numbers of SARS-CoV-2-reactive clonotypes increased from around 19 to 38 (not a significant change).

The CDR3 has 18 residues. V gave up 6 bases and J gave up 0 bases, with 24 bases separating them. Sequenced with the Oncomine TCR Beta short-read assay was DNA taken from cultured CD4+ T cells. TCRdb redid the calling of the PCR reads with MiXCR, one entry per CDR3 protein. The sample consists of about 14,000 distinct CDR3 sequences, around 55% of them appearing once. V is TRBV12-3 or TRBV12-4 and J is TRBJ2-7, with a tentative D call TRBD1 (5 bases). Sequencing input: CD4+ T cells from blood, cultured in vitro. The source is a human donor who had recovered from COVID-19. The CDR3 protein is CASRVGQGLGGSSYEQYF. In DNA, the CDR3 is TGTGCCAGCAGGGTAGGGCAGGGTCTTGGCGGTAGCTCCTACGAGCAGTACTTC.